This is a list of T cell receptor beta chains from one sample in a study of T cells in Graves' hyperthyroidism and ophthalmopathy. In TCRdb, the multiplex PCR reads were re-called with MiXCR into one record per CDR3 protein. The sample lists approximately 610,000 distinct CDR3 sequences, approximately 14% seen once, with approximately 4.2% in the top ten. Sequenced input: blood. These receptors originate from a woman in her thirties or forties with Graves' ophthalmopathy. The CDR3 runs from the conserved cysteine through the conserved F or W. A D gene is named only where the DNA matches it firmly.

CDR3: CASSDLARPNYGYTF; D: -; V: TRBV6-1; J: TRBJ1-2
CDR3: CASSSSDRGPYEQYF; D: TRBD1; V: TRBV14; J: TRBJ2-7
CDR3: CASSPRYRGTEAFF; D: -; V: TRBV19; J: TRBJ1-1
CDR3: CSVASGGIYEQYF; D: TRBD2; V: TRBV20-1; J: TRBJ2-7
CDR3: CASSLVGKVDYTF; D: -; V: TRBV11-2; J: TRBJ1-2
CDR3: CASSYSRASGANVLTF; D: -; V: TRBV6-5; J: TRBJ2-6
CDR3: CASGDSLSYEQYF; D: -; V: TRBV19; J: TRBJ2-7
CDR3: CASSIRRGDGYTF; D: -; V: TRBV19; J: TRBJ1-2
CDR3: CASSPMQGRLETQYF; D: -; V: TRBV6-1; J: TRBJ2-5
CDR3: CASSDSPGRNIQYF; D: -; V: TRBV19; J: TRBJ2-4
CDR3: CSVERGQVMGETQYF; D: -; V: TRBV29-1; J: TRBJ2-5
CDR3: CATRTGSHEQYF; D: TRBD1; V: TRBV6-5; J: TRBJ2-7
CDR3: CSARVGVWGGWYEQYF; D: -; V: TRBV20-1; J: TRBJ2-7
CDR3: CASSPGDTEAFF; D: -; V: TRBV28; J: TRBJ1-1
CDR3: CASSLRGGGKDTGELFF; D: -; V: TRBV3-1; J: TRBJ2-2
CDR3: CAWSSRGNQPQHF; D: -; V: TRBV30; J: TRBJ1-5
CDR3: CAWSVPRTGPNTEAFF; D: TRBD1; V: TRBV30; J: TRBJ1-1
CDR3: CSVRAGDSGANVLTF; D: -; V: TRBV29-1; J: TRBJ2-6
CDR3: CASSYRRGGPQETQYF; D: TRBD2; V: TRBV6-5; J: TRBJ2-5
CDR3: CASSQVPGGVGAQETQYF; D: -; V: TRBV4-2; J: TRBJ2-5
CDR3: CASSPGGFSANTGELFF; D: TRBD2; V: TRBV11-2; J: TRBJ2-2
CDR3: CASSQWGSENTEAFF; D: -; V: TRBV3-1; J: TRBJ1-1
CDR3: CASRTDLMNTEAFF; D: -; V: TRBV6-1; J: TRBJ1-1
CDR3: CATSSSWGYQETQYF; D: -; V: TRBV15; J: TRBJ2-5
CDR3: CAWSGPGPTSTDTQYF; D: -; V: TRBV30; J: TRBJ2-3
CDR3: CASSPRGGWDSPLHF; D: -; V: TRBV27; J: TRBJ1-6
CDR3: CSARVAGRDKNIQYF; D: -; V: TRBV20-1; J: TRBJ2-4
CDR3: CASTPRAGTNYGYTF; D: -; V: TRBV6-5; J: TRBJ1-2
CDR3: CSVVGGVGELFF; D: TRBD1; V: TRBV29-1; J: TRBJ2-2
CDR3: CASSHQLGSVYEQYF; D: -; V: TRBV7-9; J: TRBJ2-7
CDR3: CASSEWLAGGQQETQYF; D: TRBD2; V: TRBV6-1; J: TRBJ2-5
CDR3: CASSPRGLVSYEQYF; D: -; V: TRBV11-2; J: TRBJ2-7